Below, 10 T cell receptor beta chains from the same sample are listed, as sequenced in a study of T cell responses to AZD1222 COVID-19 vaccine. The data were produced by immunoSEQ multiplex PCR, yet TCRdb's version contains in-frame clones alone and is incomplete. The sample includes about 100,000 clones, approximately 89% of them seen just once. Sequenced here: peripheral blood, sampled on day 0 of MenACWY control vaccination. The receptors come from an adult in good health.

The chain joins TRBV19 to TRBJ1-2; the D gene is possibly TRBD1 (5 bases). This CDR3 region has 13 residues. Trimming left V 9 bases short and J 4 bases short, with 15 bases between. Germline V gives CDR1 LNHDA, CDR2 SQIVND (reference sequence). The CDR3 loop is CASLGAQGYGYTF. The CDR3 DNA reads as TGTGCCAGCCTCGGGGCGCAGGGCTATGGCTACACCTTC.

The chain couples TRBV30 to TRBJ2-4; 9 nucleotides align to TRBD1. The length of the CDR3 is 14 residues. The V and J ends lost 4 bases and 6 bases, in that order; junction bases with no gene match: 7. The germline V gene encodes CDR1 GTSNPN and CDR2 SVGIG (reference sequence). CDR3 sequence: CAWNTGTGLNIQYF. The CDR3 nucleotides are TGTGCCTGGAATACCGGGACAGGGCTAAACATTCAGTACTTC.

This chain uses TRBV15 with TRBJ2-7; possible D gene TRBD2, 6 bases. This CDR3 comprises 15 residues. Germline CDR1 reads LNHNV; CDR2 reads YYDKDF (reference sequence). With 1 base removed from V and 2 bases from J, the gap between germline ends came to 12 bases. CDR3 residues: CATSRVGGLPYEQYF. CDR3 DNA sequence: TGTGCCACCAGCAGAGTGGGGGGACTCCCCTACGAGCAGTACTTC.

This chain uses TRBV5-4 with TRBJ2-3, with TRBD1 identical over 9 bases. Losses at the gene ends were 4 bases for V and 2 bases for J; bases not matched to a gene: 5. CDR1 and CDR2 (germline): SGHNT, YYREEE (reference sequence). This CDR3 region has 15 residues. In nucleotides, the CDR3 is TGTGCCAGCAGCACACAGGGGGCAAACACAGATACGCAGTATTTT. Protein sequence: CASSTQGANTDTQYF.

The genes are TRBV7-2 and TRBJ2-1, with TRBD2 matching 9 bases. Germline lookup yields CDR1 SGHTA and CDR2 FQGNSA. This CDR3 has 15 residues. V lost 6 bases, J lost 5 bases, and 8 bases stayed unmatched. The CDR3 nucleotides read TGTGCCAGCAGTTCCCTGGCTAGCGGGGACAATGAGCAGTTCTTC. Translation: CASSSLASGDNEQFF.

This clone has just a few counts. The rearrangement joins TRBV11-2 to TRBJ2-1; 8 nucleotides match TRBD2. This CDR3 is built from 15 residues. J gave up 7 bases and V 2 bases, and 7 bases lay outside the gene matches. Looked up from germline, CDR1 is SGHAT and CDR2 is FQNNGV. Written as DNA, the CDR3 is TGTGCCAGCAGCTTAACCGGGGGGGCCACAAATGAGCAGTTCTTC. Protein: CASSLTGGATNEQFF. The whole variable domain, filled in from reference TRBV11-2 and TRBJ2-1, reads EAGVAQSPRYKIIEKRQSVAFWCNPISGHATLYWYQQILGQGPKLLIQFQNNGVVDDSQLPKDRFSAERLKGVDSTLKIQPAKLEDSAVYLCASSLTGGATNEQFFGPGTRLTVL.

The sample holds one count of this clone. This chain links TRBV5-1 with TRBJ1-3, with D unclear. The CDR3 has 15 residues. CDR1 is SGHRS, CDR2 YFSETQ, per germline. V lost 3 bases, J lost 2 bases, and 12 bases lay in between. The CDR3 sequence is CASSSGRKAGNTIYF. DNA of the CDR3: TGCGCCAGCAGCTCCGGACGAAAGGCTGGAAACACCATATATTTT.

The chain is built from TRBV6-5 and TRBJ2-5; D is unresolved. The length of the CDR3 is 13 residues. Germline loops: CDR1 MNHEY, CDR2 SVGAGI. Trimming took off 5 bases at V and 2 bases at J, with 9 bases between the two ends. CDR3 sequence (DNA): TGTGCCAGCAGTCGTGATACTCAAGAGACCCAGTACTTC. The encoded protein is CASSRDTQETQYF.

This rearrangement joins TRBV5-1 to TRBJ1-1, with 9 bases aligning to TRBD1. Germline assignment: CDR1 SGHRS and CDR2 YFSETQ. The J segment lost 1 base and the V segment lost 4 bases, leaving 2 bases of the junction unmatched. The length of the CDR3 is 14 residues. CDR3 DNA: TGCGCCAGCAGCGTGGGACAGGGGAACACTGAAGCTTTCTTT. It specifies CASSVGQGNTEAFF.

For the CDR3, the DNA is TGTGCCAGTAGTATTCAAGTCCAGGATCAGCCCCAGCATTTT. Its translation: CASSIQVQDQPQHF. The chain uses TRBV19 and TRBJ1-5, with D unclear. V was trimmed by 3 bases and J by 5 bases, leaving 11 bases between them. The CDR3 runs to 14 residues. Germline CDR1 LNHDA, CDR2 SQIVND (reference sequence). Full variable domain (missing parts from reference TRBV19 and TRBJ1-5): DGGITQSPKYLFRKEGQNVTLSCEQNLNHDAMYWYRQDPGQGLRLIYYSQIVNDFQKGDIAEGYSVSREKKESFPLTVTSAQKNPTAFYLCASSIQVQDQPQHFGDGTRLSIL.